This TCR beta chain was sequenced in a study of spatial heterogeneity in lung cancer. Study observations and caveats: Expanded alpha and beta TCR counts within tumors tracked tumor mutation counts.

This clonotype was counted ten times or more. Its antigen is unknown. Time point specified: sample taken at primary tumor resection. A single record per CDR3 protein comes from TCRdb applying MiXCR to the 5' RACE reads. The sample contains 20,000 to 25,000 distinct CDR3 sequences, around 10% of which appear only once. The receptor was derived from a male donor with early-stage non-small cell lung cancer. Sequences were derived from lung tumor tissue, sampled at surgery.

The CDR3 spells CSASGGLAGNNEQFF. In DNA, the CDR3 is TGCAGTGCTAGTGGGGGACTAGCGGGCAACAATGAGCAGTTCTTC. This chain uses TRBV20-1 with TRBJ2-1, with TRBD2 matching 12 bases. CDR3 length: 15 amino acids. Per germline, CDR1 DFQATT and CDR2 SNEGSKA (reference sequence). The V and J ends lost 3 bases and 5 bases, in that order; junction bases with no gene match: 5.